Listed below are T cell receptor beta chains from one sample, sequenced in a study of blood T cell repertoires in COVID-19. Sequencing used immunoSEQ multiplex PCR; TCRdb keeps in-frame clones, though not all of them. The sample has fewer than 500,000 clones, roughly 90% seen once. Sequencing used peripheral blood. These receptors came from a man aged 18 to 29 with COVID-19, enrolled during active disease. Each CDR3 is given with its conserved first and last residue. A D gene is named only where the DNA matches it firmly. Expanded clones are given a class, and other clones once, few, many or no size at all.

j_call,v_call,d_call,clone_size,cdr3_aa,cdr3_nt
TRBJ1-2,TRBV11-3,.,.,CASSSSYWGDAPFYGYTF,TGTGCCAGCAGCTCCTCTTATTGGGGGGACGCGCCGTTCTATGGCTACACCTTC
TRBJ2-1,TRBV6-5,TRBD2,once,CASTILAGGEQFF,TGTGCCAGCACCATACTAGCGGGAGGGGAGCAGTTCTTC
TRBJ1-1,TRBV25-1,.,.,CASSESFTEAFF,TGTGCCAGCAGTGAATCCTTCACTGAAGCTTTCTTT
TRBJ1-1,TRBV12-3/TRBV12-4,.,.,CASRPRGAEAFF,TGTGCCAGCAGGCCCAGGGGCGCTGAAGCTTTCTTT
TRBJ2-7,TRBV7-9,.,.,CASSYHSYEQYF,TGTGCCAGCAGCTATCACTCCTACGAGCAGTACTTC
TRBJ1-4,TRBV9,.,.,CASSVSRAAEKLFF,TGTGCCAGCAGCGTATCCAGGGCGGCTGAAAAACTGTTTTTT
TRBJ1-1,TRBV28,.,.,CASSYGLNTEAFF,TGTGCCAGCAGTTACGGGTTGAACACTGAAGCTTTCTTT
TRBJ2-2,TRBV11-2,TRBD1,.,CASRAKRTGYTGELFF,TGTGCCAGCCGAGCCAAGAGGACAGGGTACACCGGGGAGCTGTTTTTT
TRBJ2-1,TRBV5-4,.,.,CASSLALGLPYNEQFF,TGTGCCAGCAGCTTGGCCTTGGGACTGCCCTACAATGAGCAGTTCTTC
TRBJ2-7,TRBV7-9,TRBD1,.,CASSLAHQTGQNYEQYF,TGTGCCAGCAGCTTAGCGCATCAGACAGGGCAAAACTACGAGCAGTACTTC
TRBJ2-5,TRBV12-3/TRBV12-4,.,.,CASSQTGETQYF,TGTGCCAGCAGCCAAACGGGGGAGACCCAGTACTTC
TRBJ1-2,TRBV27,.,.,CASSISLRSRGYTF,TGTGCCAGCAGTATTTCGTTGCGGAGCCGTGGCTACACCTTC
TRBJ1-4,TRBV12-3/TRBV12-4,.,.,CASSSSGNEKLFF,TGTGCCAGCAGTTCGTCCGGTAATGAAAAACTGTTTTTT
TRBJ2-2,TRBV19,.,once,CASSFGGGELFF,TGTGCCAGTAGTTTCGGAGGCGGGGAGCTGTTTTTT
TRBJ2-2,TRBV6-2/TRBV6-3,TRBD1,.,CASRYPYRGRNTGELFF,TGTGCCAGCAGATACCCCTACAGGGGCCGGAACACCGGGGAGCTGTTTTTT
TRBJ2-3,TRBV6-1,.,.,CASSERGSDTQYF,TGTGCCAGCAGTGAAAGGGGTTCAGATACGCAGTATTTT
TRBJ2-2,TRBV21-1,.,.,CASSKAGGDLAGELFF,TGTGCCAGCAGCAAAGCTGGGGGGGATTTGGCCGGGGAGCTGTTTTTT
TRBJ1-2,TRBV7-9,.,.,CASSQVGGSGYTF,TGTGCCAGCAGCCAAGTTGGGGGGAGTGGCTACACCTTC
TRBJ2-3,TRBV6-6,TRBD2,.,CASTFGGARDTQYF,TGTGCCAGCACCTTCGGGGGGGCCAGAGATACGCAGTATTTT
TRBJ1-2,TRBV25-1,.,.,CASSEEGGAGGYTF,TGTGCCAGCAGTGAAGAAGGGGGAGCGGGAGGCTACACCTTC
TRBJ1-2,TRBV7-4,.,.,CASRQYRATPYGYTF,TGTGCCAGCAGGCAATACAGGGCTACCCCCTATGGCTACACCTTC
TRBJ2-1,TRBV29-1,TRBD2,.,CSVVSSGSPYEQFF,TGCAGCGTTGTCTCTAGCGGGAGCCCATACGAGCAGTTCTTC
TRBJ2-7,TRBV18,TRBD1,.,CASSPPLQGAGQYF,TGTGCCAGCTCACCTCCGCTTCAGGGGGCTGGGCAGTACTTC
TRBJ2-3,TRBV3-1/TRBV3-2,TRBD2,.,CASSQVSGTSTDTQYF,TGTGCCAGCAGCCAGGTTAGCGGGACTAGCACAGATACGCAGTATTTT
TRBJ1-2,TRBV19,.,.,CASSIVWGGISNYGYTF,TGTGCCAGTAGTATAGTTTGGGGAGGCATATCGAACTATGGCTACACCTTC
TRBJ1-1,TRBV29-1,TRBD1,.,CSVDDRESTEAFF,TGCAGCGTTGACGACAGGGAGTCCACTGAAGCTTTCTTT
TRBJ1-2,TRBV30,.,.,CAWSPNGYTF,TGTGCCTGGAGTCCAAATGGCTACACCTTC
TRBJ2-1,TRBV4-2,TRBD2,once,CASRVGTTPEYEQFF,TGTGCCAGCAGGGTCGGGACTACTCCTGAATATGAGCAGTTCTTC
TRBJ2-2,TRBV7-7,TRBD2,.,CASSPLREGHKYGELFF,TGTGCTAGCAGTCCCCTTCGGGAGGGCCATAAGTACGGGGAGCTGTTTTTT
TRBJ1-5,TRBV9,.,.,CASSVDEQNSNQPQHF,TGTGCCAGCAGCGTAGACGAACAAAATAGCAATCAGCCCCAGCATTTT
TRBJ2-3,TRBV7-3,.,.,CASSALERADTQYF,TGTGCCAGCAGCGCCCTAGAGAGAGCAGATACGCAGTATTTT
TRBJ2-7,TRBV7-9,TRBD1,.,CASSPRDRTYEQYF,TGTGCCAGCAGCCCCCGGGACAGAACCTACGAGCAGTACTTC
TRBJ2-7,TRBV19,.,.,CASSPDRTSYEQYF,TGTGCCAGTAGTCCAGACAGGACATCCTACGAGCAGTACTTC
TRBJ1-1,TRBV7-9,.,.,CASSYGNRPNTEAFF,TGTGCCAGCAGCTATGGCAACAGACCGAACACTGAAGCTTTCTTT
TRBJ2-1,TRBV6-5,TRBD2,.,CASKPGLAGGVEQFF,TGTGCCAGCAAACCGGGACTAGCGGGAGGCGTTGAGCAGTTCTTC
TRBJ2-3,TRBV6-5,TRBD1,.,CASSRTGGEVDTQYF,TGTGCCAGCAGCAGAACAGGGGGCGAGGTAGATACGCAGTATTTT
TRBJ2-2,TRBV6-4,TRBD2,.,CASSELAGGTGELFF,TGTGCCAGCAGTGAACTAGCGGGGGGTACCGGGGAGCTGTTTTTT
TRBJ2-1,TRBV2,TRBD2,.,CASRKERGGFVYNEQFF,TGTGCCAGCAGGAAAGAGCGGGGGGGCTTCGTCTACAATGAGCAGTTCTTC
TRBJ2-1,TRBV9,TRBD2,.,CASSSGAGGPHEQFF,TGTGCCAGCAGCTCCGGAGCGGGGGGGCCCCATGAGCAGTTCTTC
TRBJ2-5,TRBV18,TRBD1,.,CASSRNDRGKETQYF,TGTGCCAGCTCAAGAAACGACAGGGGAAAAGAGACCCAGTACTTC
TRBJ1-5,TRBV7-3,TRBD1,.,CASSLMGATGTGPFRQPQHF,TGTGCCAGCAGCTTAATGGGGGCCACCGGGACAGGGCCTTTTCGTCAGCCCCAGCATTTT
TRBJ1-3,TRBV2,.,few,CASSVQGSSGNTIYF,TGTGCCAGCAGTGTGCAGGGGAGCTCTGGAAACACCATATATTTT
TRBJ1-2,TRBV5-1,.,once,CASSLLGGVYGYTF,TGCGCCAGCAGCTTGCTAGGGGGGGTCTATGGCTACACCTTC
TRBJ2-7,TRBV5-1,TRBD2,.,CASSLGTTYEQYF,TGCGCCAGCAGCTTAGGGACTACCTACGAGCAGTACTTC
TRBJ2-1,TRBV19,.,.,CASPPTGSSYNEQFF,TGTGCCAGTCCCCCCACCGGGAGCTCCTACAATGAGCAGTTCTTC
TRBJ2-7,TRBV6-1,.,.,CASSERGLNEQYF,TGTGCCAGCAGTGAAAGGGGCCTTAACGAGCAGTACTTC
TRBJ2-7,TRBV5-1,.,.,CASSRYSGSYEQYF,TGCGCCAGCAGCAGATACTCAGGGTCCTACGAGCAGTACTTC
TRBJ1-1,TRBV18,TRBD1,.,CASSGRGDTEAFF,TGTGCCAGCTCAGGCAGGGGGGACACTGAAGCTTTCTTT
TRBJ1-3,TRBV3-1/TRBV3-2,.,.,CASSLGLRGNTIYF,TGTGCCAGCAGCTTGGGCCTCCGTGGAAACACCATATATTTT
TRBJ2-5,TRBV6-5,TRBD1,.,CASGKTGARETQYF,TGTGCCAGCGGGAAAACAGGGGCACGGGAGACCCAGTACTTC
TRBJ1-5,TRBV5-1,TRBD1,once,CASSLWDRNQPQHF,TGCGCCAGCAGCTTGTGGGACAGAAATCAGCCCCAGCATTTT
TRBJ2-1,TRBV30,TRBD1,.,CAWSAGQGADEQFF,TGTGCCTGGAGTGCGGGACAGGGGGCCGATGAGCAGTTCTTC
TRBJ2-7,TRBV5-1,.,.,CASSLSVEASYEQYF,TGCGCCAGCAGCTTATCTGTTGAGGCTTCCTACGAGCAGTACTTC
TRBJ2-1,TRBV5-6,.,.,CASSLGWEHNEQFF,TGTGCCAGCAGCTTGGGGTGGGAGCACAATGAGCAGTTCTTC
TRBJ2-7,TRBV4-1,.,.,CASSQEPKEGSEQYF,TGCGCCAGCAGCCAAGAGCCTAAGGAAGGGAGCGAGCAGTACTTC